A selection of T cell receptor beta chains follows, all from one sample in a study of graft-versus-host responses after intestinal transplantation. The antigens for these receptors are not known. The assay was immunoSEQ multiplex PCR, and TCRdb's table has in-frame clones only and misses some. The table includes some 130,000 clones, approximately 96% detected once. Sequencing was performed on unstimulated CD8+ T cells sorted from spleen or lymph node cells, taken before intestinal transplant. Receptors were obtained from a human donor who received an intestinal transplant. Each CDR3 is given with its conserved first and last residue. The D gene is left open where the match is weak. Clone size, where shown, is once, few, many, or a class for clones that have expanded.

d_call: -; v_call: TRBV19; j_call: TRBJ2-7; clone_size: -; cdr3_length: 15; cdr3_aa: CASSIGPGSSYEQYF; cdr3_nt: TGTGCCAGTAGTATAGGCCCGGGATCTTCCTACGAGCAGTACTTC
d_call: TRBD2; v_call: TRBV6-5; j_call: TRBJ2-1; clone_size: -; cdr3_length: 16; cdr3_aa: CASSYADSGRSNEQFF; cdr3_nt: TGTGCCAGCAGTTATGCTGATAGCGGGAGGAGCAATGAGCAGTTCTTC
d_call: -; v_call: TRBV10-3; j_call: TRBJ1-3; clone_size: few; cdr3_length: 17; cdr3_aa: CAIRDETAGRRGNTIYF; cdr3_nt: TGTGCCATCAGGGATGAGACGGCGGGCCGGAGAGGAAACACCATATATTTT
d_call: -; v_call: TRBV6-1; j_call: TRBJ1-1; clone_size: -; cdr3_length: 12; cdr3_aa: CASSHSNTEAFF; cdr3_nt: TGTGCCAGCAGTCACTCGAACACTGAAGCTTTCTTT
d_call: -; v_call: TRBV19; j_call: TRBJ1-1; clone_size: -; cdr3_length: 15; cdr3_aa: CASDRKGGLNTEAFF; cdr3_nt: TGTGCCAGCGACCGCAAGGGCGGGCTGAACACTGAAGCTTTCTTT
d_call: -; v_call: TRBV9; j_call: TRBJ2-7; clone_size: once; cdr3_length: 15; cdr3_aa: CASSPGGLSSYEQYF; cdr3_nt: TGTGCCAGCAGCCCAGGAGGGTTAAGCTCCTACGAGCAGTACTTC
d_call: -; v_call: TRBV7-6; j_call: TRBJ1-1; clone_size: once; cdr3_length: 15; cdr3_aa: CASSSVTGADTEAFF; cdr3_nt: TGTGCCAGCAGCTCCGTGACAGGAGCGGACACTGAAGCTTTCTTT
d_call: -; v_call: TRBV7-6; j_call: TRBJ1-1; clone_size: -; cdr3_length: 14; cdr3_aa: CASSDEAGNTEAFF; cdr3_nt: TGTGCCAGCAGCGACGAGGCAGGAAACACTGAAGCTTTCTTT
d_call: -; v_call: TRBV30; j_call: TRBJ2-5; clone_size: -; cdr3_length: 13; cdr3_aa: CAWSVAGGETQYF; cdr3_nt: TGTGCCTGGAGTGTGGCGGGTGGCGAGACCCAGTACTTC
d_call: -; v_call: TRBV7-9; j_call: TRBJ2-7; clone_size: -; cdr3_length: 15; cdr3_aa: CASSFGFGGSYEQYF; cdr3_nt: TGTGCCAGCAGCTTTGGGTTCGGGGGCTCCTACGAGCAGTACTTC
d_call: TRBD2; v_call: TRBV12-5; j_call: TRBJ2-5; clone_size: -; cdr3_length: 13; cdr3_aa: CASGIGLEETQYF; cdr3_nt: TGTGCTAGTGGCATAGGACTAGAAGAAACCCAGTACTTC
d_call: TRBD1; v_call: TRBV29-1; j_call: TRBJ2-1; clone_size: -; cdr3_length: 12; cdr3_aa: CSVEDRVNEQFF; cdr3_nt: TGCAGCGTTGAGGACAGGGTCAATGAGCAGTTCTTC
d_call: -; v_call: TRBV4-2; j_call: TRBJ1-2; clone_size: -; cdr3_length: 16; cdr3_aa: CASSQKPLGGDYGYTF; cdr3_nt: TGTGCCAGCAGCCAAAAACCATTGGGGGGGGACTATGGCTACACCTTC
d_call: TRBD2; v_call: TRBV7-8; j_call: TRBJ2-5; clone_size: -; cdr3_length: 16; cdr3_aa: CASSFRLAGEKETQYF; cdr3_nt: TGTGCCAGCAGCTTCAGACTAGCGGGAGAGAAAGAGACCCAGTACTTC
d_call: -; v_call: TRBV6-5; j_call: TRBJ1-1; clone_size: once; cdr3_length: 15; cdr3_aa: CASSFQSQGRTEAFF; cdr3_nt: TGTGCCAGCAGTTTCCAAAGTCAGGGGCGGACTGAAGCTTTCTTT
d_call: -; v_call: TRBV2; j_call: TRBJ2-1; clone_size: -; cdr3_length: 11; cdr3_aa: CASSEGRSLFF; cdr3_nt: TGTGCCAGCAGTGAGGGTAGGTCGCTCTTCTTC
d_call: -; v_call: TRBV7-7; j_call: TRBJ2-2; clone_size: once; cdr3_length: 17; cdr3_aa: CASSASLAIPYAGELFF; cdr3_nt: TGTGCTAGCAGCGCCTCTCTAGCGATTCCTTACGCCGGGGAGCTGTTTTTT
d_call: TRBD1; v_call: TRBV27; j_call: TRBJ2-7; clone_size: -; cdr3_length: 15; cdr3_aa: CASGYRGTGDYEQYF; cdr3_nt: TGTGCCAGCGGTTACAGGGGGACAGGGGACTACGAGCAGTACTTC
d_call: TRBD2; v_call: TRBV9; j_call: TRBJ2-1; clone_size: -; cdr3_length: 16; cdr3_aa: CASTQIGLVIYNEQFF; cdr3_nt: TGTGCCAGCACCCAGATTGGACTAGTGATCTACAATGAGCAGTTCTTC
d_call: -; v_call: TRBV4-1; j_call: TRBJ1-2; clone_size: -; cdr3_length: 16; cdr3_aa: CASSQDARGRVDGYTF; cdr3_nt: TGCGCCAGCAGCCAAGATGCCCGAGGCAGGGTGGATGGCTACACCTTC
d_call: -; v_call: TRBV27; j_call: TRBJ2-7; clone_size: -; cdr3_length: 15; cdr3_aa: CASSLSGGRVDEQYF; cdr3_nt: TGTGCCAGCAGTTTATCGGGGGGGCGCGTCGACGAGCAGTACTTC
d_call: -; v_call: TRBV7-9; j_call: TRBJ2-7; clone_size: once; cdr3_length: 15; cdr3_aa: CASSLEGRSSYEQYF; cdr3_nt: TGTGCCAGCAGCTTAGAGGGCCGGAGCTCCTACGAGCAGTACTTC